The 20 T cell receptor beta chains below were found in one sample sequenced in a study of blood T cells in healthy people across ages. The use of a sample-barcoded 5' primer and a J-beta primer mix characterized a second PCR of about 7 to 12 cycles. TCRdb re-called the 5' RACE reads with MiXCR, one entry per CDR3 protein. The table has 750,000 to 950,000 distinct CDR3 sequences, around a quarter seen once. The data were also submitted as part of a second study, on T cells of mothers and their children.

The sequenced sample consisted of blood. All receptors come from a boy between 10 and 17 years old in good health.

This chain connects TRBV20-1 to TRBJ2-1; no clear D. CDR3 length: 14 amino acids. CDR1 DFQATT and CDR2 SNEGSKA come from the germline V gene (reference sequence). V lost 0 bases and J lost 7, with 13 bases in between. The CDR3 here is CSARDPSERNEQFF. The DNA of the CDR3 is TGCAGTGCTAGAGACCCCTCAGAGAGGAATGAGCAGTTCTTC.

This clonotype has just a few counts. The chain is built from TRBV5-1 and TRBJ1-2, with no clear D. Germline CDR1 and CDR2: SGHRS and YFSETQ. The V end was cut by 4 bases, the J end by 2 bases, with 9 bases between. The CDR3 is made up of 13 amino acids. CDR3 nucleotides: TGCGCCAGCAGCGAGACACCAAACTATGGCTACACCTTC. This gives the protein CASSETPNYGYTF.

This clonotype was seen more than once but under ten times. The chain joins TRBV3-1 to TRBJ2-7; D not resolved. Trimming pared 3 bases from V and 0 bases from J, leaving 12 bases between. This CDR3 is built from 15 residues. Germline values: CDR1 LGHDT, CDR2 YNNKEL (reference sequence). The CDR3 loop reads CASSQGSPSSYEQYF. Here the CDR3 DNA reads TGTGCCAGCAGCCAGGGTTCCCCGAGCTCCTACGAGCAGTACTTC.

This clonotype was picked up many times. This chain connects TRBV5-1 to TRBJ2-7; TRBD2 matches 11 bases. The trim removed 4 bases at V and 4 bases at J, leaving 10 bases unmatched. Germline V CDR1 and CDR2: SGHRS, YFSETQ. The CDR3 runs 16 residues. CDR3 DNA: TGCGCCAGCAGCCCTATAGCGGGACTAGCGGTTTACGAGCAGTACTTC. This gives the protein CASSPIAGLAVYEQYF.

The sample holds a few counts of this clonotype. The chain carries TRBV4-1 and TRBJ1-1, with D tentatively TRBD1 (5 bases). Germline V gene data show CDR1 as MGHRA and CDR2 as YSYEKL. The CDR3 is made up of 17 amino acids. V gave up 0 bases and J gave up 3 bases, with 17 bases separating them. The CDR3 DNA is TGCGCCAGCAGCCAAGAGGAGCAGGGCGGTCATTACACTGAAGCTTTCTTT. Residues: CASSQEEQGGHYTEAFF.

This clonotype was counted between two and nine times. The V gene is TRBV14, the J gene TRBJ2-7; 9 bases align to TRBD1. The CDR3 has 15 amino acids. Trimming took 4 bases from V and 2 from J; bases not matched to a gene: 6. Germline CDR1 SGHDN, CDR2 FVKESK. The CDR3 nucleotides read TGTGCCAGCAGCCCCCTGACAGGGGGGGCCTACGAGCAGTACTTC. It is translated as CASSPLTGGAYEQYF.

The chain is built from TRBV20-1 and TRBJ2-1; D possibly corresponds to TRBD2 (6 bases). From germline, CDR1 is DFQATT and CDR2 SNEGSKA (reference sequence). V was pared by 4 bases and J by 3 bases, with 16 bases between. CDR3 length equals 15 residues. Written as DNA, the CDR3 is TGCAGTGCTATAATTCTTCGTAGCGGCTACAATGAGCAGTTCTTC. Protein sequence: CSAIILRSGYNEQFF.

This clonotype has a handful of counts. V usage is TRBV12-3 or TRBV12-4 and J usage is TRBJ2-1; maybe TRBD2 (7 bases). V lost 7 bases and J 8 bases, leaving 18 bases between the germline ends. This CDR3 is 14 amino acids long. The CDR3 sequence is CASIPGGPGDEQFF. CDR3 coding DNA: TGTGCCAGCATCCCGGGGGGCCCTGGCGATGAGCAGTTCTTC.

The gene calls are TRBV6-1 and TRBJ1-4, with D unclear. V was cut by 5 bases and J by 7 bases, with 14 bases left in between. The CDR3 loop spans 14 amino acids. From germline, CDR1 is MNHNS and CDR2 SASEGT. The CDR3 region is CASSNTYPFEKLFF. The CDR3, as DNA: TGTGCCAGCAGTAACACCTACCCCTTTGAAAAACTGTTTTTT.

This clonotype was detected only a few times. V gene TRBV10-3 combines with J gene TRBJ2-3; 10 positions match TRBD2. Germline V lookup: CDR1 ENHRY, CDR2 SYGVKD. This CDR3 spans 16 amino acids. Unmatched junction bases numbered 4, after V lost 0 bases and J lost 4 bases. The CDR3 sequence is CAISESAGLAPDTQYF. The CDR3 region has the DNA TGTGCCATCAGTGAGTCGGCGGGACTAGCGCCAGATACGCAGTATTTT.

The rearrangement links TRBV5-5 to TRBJ1-2; 7 positions agree with TRBD1. Looked up from germline, CDR1 is SGHKS and CDR2 is YYEKEE (reference sequence). The CDR3 spans 16 residues. Trimming cost V 3 bases and J 4 bases; bases outside gene matches: 12. CDR3 coding DNA: TGTGCCAGCAGCTACCTAGACAGGGTGGTAGCCTATGGCTACACCTTC. This gives the protein CASSYLDRVVAYGYTF.

In its sample, this clonotype was seen a few times. The rearrangement joins TRBV29-1 to TRBJ2-1; D is unresolved. The germline gives CDR1 SQVTM, CDR2 ANQGSEA. Trimming took off 7 bases at V and 5 bases at J, with 18 bases between the two ends. The CDR3 extends over 14 amino acids. DNA of the CDR3: TGCAGCGCTCTATCTCTTAGTTCCCACAATGAGCAGTTCTTC. This encodes CSALSLSSHNEQFF.

The gene calls are TRBV29-1 and TRBJ2-3, with TRBD2 matching over 10 bases. Germline loops: CDR1 SQVTM, CDR2 ANQGSEA. Trimming removed 6 bases from V and 4 bases from J; junction bases left unmatched: 10. CDR3 size: 15 residues. CDR3 in amino acids: CSVAGTSEGPDTQYF. The CDR3, as DNA: TGCAGCGTCGCCGGGACTAGCGAGGGCCCAGATACGCAGTATTTT.

This chain connects TRBV27 to TRBJ2-7; D gene uncertain. V shed 2 bases and J shed 2 bases, with 10 bases lying between them. Per germline, CDR1 MNHEY and CDR2 SMNVEV (reference sequence). The CDR3 is 14 residues long. This CDR3 is CASSLKGSPYEQYF. In DNA, the CDR3 is TGTGCCAGCAGTTTAAAGGGATCCCCCTACGAGCAGTACTTC.

The CDR3 protein is CSVGYTGGLGNEQFF. In DNA form, the CDR3 reads TGCAGCGTTGGATATACCGGGGGATTGGGCAATGAGCAGTTCTTC. V usage is TRBV29-1 and J usage is TRBJ2-1, with D tentatively TRBD2 (6 bases). V was clipped by 4 bases and J by 6 bases, with 19 bases between them. The germline gives CDR1 SQVTM, CDR2 ANQGSEA. The CDR3 consists of 15 residues.

This clonotype was detected only a few times. The genes are TRBV20-1 and TRBJ2-5; perhaps TRBD2 as D (6 bases). Looked up from germline, CDR1 is DFQATT and CDR2 is SNEGSKA (reference sequence). Trimming removed 4 bases at V and 4 bases at J, with 22 bases between. The CDR3 has 16 residues. The CDR3 loop reads CSAIDPGEGDGETQYF. CDR3 coding DNA: TGCAGTGCTATAGACCCGGGGGAAGGGGATGGAGAGACCCAGTACTTC.

The chain links TRBV27 to TRBJ2-5, with D uncertain. Trimming removed 8 bases at V and 5 bases at J, with 9 bases between. CDR3 length: 11 amino acids. Germline V gene sequence: CDR1 MNHEY, CDR2 SMNVEV (reference sequence). The DNA for the CDR3 is TGTGCCAGCCCCCCCCGGGAGACCCAGTACTTC. It codes for CASPPRETQYF.

This clonotype came up a few times. V and J are TRBV28 and TRBJ1-1; possible D gene TRBD1, 5 bases. V was trimmed by 4 bases and J by 5 bases, leaving 14 bases between them. The CDR3 consists of 14 residues. The germline V gene encodes CDR1 MDHEN and CDR2 SYDVKM. In nucleotides, the CDR3 is TGTGCCAGCAGTTATCAGGGAGGAAGGACTGAAGCTTTCTTT. Translated, it gives CASSYQGGRTEAFF.

The chain joins TRBV3-1 to TRBJ2-5; 7 nucleotides align to TRBD2. The last part of the DNA fits TRBJ2-1 better; the J call may be wrong. CDR1 and CDR2 from the germline V gene are LGHDT and YNNKEL (reference sequence). The CDR3 is made up of 14 amino acids. CDR3 protein: CASSPRRGRNEQFF. CDR3 DNA: TGTGCCAGCAGCCCCAGGCGGGGGAGGAATGAGCAGTTCTTC.

V is TRBV5-5 and J is TRBJ1-4; D possibly corresponds to TRBD1 (5 bases). The V end was cut by 2 bases, the J end by 12 bases, with 20 bases between. The length of the CDR3 is 15 residues. Per germline, CDR1 SGHKS and CDR2 YYEKEE (reference sequence). CDR3 region: CASSLWTSPDGELFF. For the CDR3, the DNA is TGTGCCAGCAGCTTATGGACAAGCCCAGATGGGGAACTGTTTTTT.